Each of the 3 T cell receptor beta chains below was sequenced from the same sample in a study of PD-L1 blockade in urothelial cancer (dated by TCRdb to about 2017). The library was obtained by the immunoSEQ multiplex PCR assay. Not all clones reach the TCRdb copy of this immuneACCESS table, which keeps in-frame sequences only. Checked studies attribute under half of the gap to unresolved V genes and leave the rest unexplained. In all, the sample holds 45,000 to 60,000 clones, and approximately 85% of those were seen once. The ten largest clones take up less than 20% of the sample. The time point label, read with the paper, signifies: pretreatment peripheral blood. Sequencing used PBMCs, obtained around atezolizumab (anti-PD-L1) treatment. The receptors shown here come from a man aged 65 to 79 with urothelial cancer.

The rearrangement links TRBV2 to TRBJ1-2, with TRBD1 matching 8 bases. V lost 7 bases and J lost 7; bases outside the gene matches: 14. Germline lookup yields CDR1 SNHLY and CDR2 FYNNEI. This CDR3 comprises 15 residues. CDR3 residues: CASTFAGQGMSGYTF. The CDR3 bases are TGTGCCAGCACCTTCGCCGGACAGGGTATGAGTGGCTACACCTTC.

The gene calls are TRBV10-3 and TRBJ2-5; D perhaps matches TRBD1 (5 bases). CDR3 length: 14 residues. Trimming cost V 6 bases and J 2 bases, with 13 bases left between them. Germline CDR1 and CDR2: ENHRY and SYGVKD. The CDR3 sequence is CAIRSGAGQETQYF. Written as DNA, the CDR3 is TGTGCCATCAGGTCTGGGGCAGGGCAAGAGACCCAGTACTTC.

The genes are TRBV28 and TRBJ2-2; 7 positions agree with TRBD1. J lost 5 bases, V lost 6 bases, and 9 bases had no gene match. The CDR3 extends over 15 amino acids. CDR1 and CDR2 (germline): MDHEN, SYDVKM. The CDR3 coding sequence is TGTGCCAGCAGACTCGGGGCAGGGGGTACCGGGGAGCTGTTTTTT. It translates to CASRLGAGGTGELFF.